This T cell receptor beta chain originates from a study of T cell responses to AZD1222 COVID-19 vaccine. Study results and caveats: White British people made up most donors, females outnumbered males, and clonal diversity was possibly underestimated. Repertoires were collected only later (after the peak T cell response had occurred).

Trimming left V 5 bases short and J 1 base short, with 14 bases between. CDR3 length: 15 amino acids. Germline V gives CDR1 SGHVS, CDR2 FNYEAQ. Repertoires were generated with immunoSEQ multiplex PCR, while TCRdb's copy carries only in-frame clones and drops some. The table lists some 170,000 clones, 92% of them singletons. As for this clone: The antigen is undetermined.

This sequence joins TRBV7-6 and TRBJ1-1; no definite D call. The starting material was peripheral blood, obtained on day 0 of MenACWY control vaccination. This sequence was found in an adult in good health. The CDR3 reads CASSPDGQTNTEAFF. The CDR3 DNA follows: TGTGCCAGCAGCCCCGACGGGCAGACGAACACTGAAGCTTTCTTT.